The 21 T cell receptor beta chains reported below all come from one sample, sequenced in a study of T cells after yellow fever vaccination. TCRdb ran MiXCR on the 5' RACE reads and lists one entry per CDR3 protein. The repertoire holds fewer than 450,000 distinct CDR3 sequences, under 14% seen once, with 18% in the top ten. This sample comprised PBMCs, obtained on the day of the first yellow fever vaccination. These receptors all come from a young man who received the YFV17D yellow fever vaccine.

Many counts were recorded for this clonotype. The V and J genes are TRBV25-1 and TRBJ1-5; D unclear. The CDR3 is 13 residues long. Deletions cut 8 bases from V and 2 bases from J, with 10 bases between. Germline CDR1 MGHDK, CDR2 SYGVNS. CDR3 sequence reads: CASSPPGNQPQHF. The CDR3 DNA sequence: TGTGCCAGCTCCCCCCCCGGCAATCAGCCCCAGCATTTT.

This chain links TRBV20-1 with TRBJ2-5; no definite D call. The ends were cut back, 1 base at V and 5 bases at J, with 17 bases in the middle. The CDR3 extends over 15 amino acids. In germline, CDR1 is DFQATT, CDR2 SNEGSKA (reference sequence). The CDR3 loop reads CSARGDRRSSETQYF. In DNA, the CDR3 is TGCAGTGCTAGAGGGGATAGGCGGAGCTCGGAGACCCAGTACTTC.

This clonotype was counted a few times. The rearrangement links TRBV5-1 to TRBJ2-1, with 8 nucleotides matching TRBD1. Germline V lookup: CDR1 SGHRS, CDR2 YFSETQ. Trimming at V came to 0 bases and at J to 7 bases, leaving 6 bases not matched to a gene. The length of the CDR3 is 15 residues. The DNA of the CDR3 is TGCGCCAGCAGCTTGGGGCAGGGGGCTGCGAATGAGCAGTTCTTC. This gives the protein CASSLGQGAANEQFF.

This clonotype was observed a handful of times. The V call is TRBV5-4, the J call TRBJ1-2; no firm D call. Between the trimmed V and J ends, which lost 0 bases and 1 base, there was a span of 7 bases. Germline V gene lookup returns CDR1 SGHNT and CDR2 YYREEE (reference sequence). The CDR3 contains 14 residues. In DNA form, the CDR3 reads TGTGCCAGCAGCTTGGGACCGAATAACTATGGCTACACCTTC. It translates to CASSLGPNNYGYTF.

This clonotype was seen only a few times. The J gene is TRBJ1-3, the V gene TRBV5-4; D is ambiguous. The CDR3 length is 12 residues. Per germline, CDR1 SGHNT and CDR2 YYREEE (reference sequence). Deletions cut 0 bases from V and 3 bases from J, with 1 base between. CDR3 loop: CASSLDGNTIYF. CDR3 bases: TGTGCCAGCAGCTTGGATGGAAACACCATATATTTT. The variable domain in full, completed from reference TRBV5-4 and TRBJ1-3, reads ETGVTQSPTHLIKTRGQQVTLRCSSQSGHNTVSWYQQALGQGPQFIFQYYREEENGRGNFPPRFSGLQFPNYSSELNVNALELDDSALYLCASSLDGNTIYFGEGSWLTVV.

This clonotype has a handful of counts. The rearrangement joins TRBV27 to TRBJ2-2; TRBD2 matches at 9 bases. Looked up from germline, CDR1 is MNHEY and CDR2 is SMNVEV (reference sequence). CDR3 length: 16 residues. J was trimmed by 9 bases and V by 0 bases; bases with no gene match: 8. For the CDR3, the DNA is TGTGCCAGCAGTTTATCTAGCGGGGGATTTTCCCGGGAGCTGTTTTTT. Protein product: CASSLSSGGFSRELFF.

This clonotype occurred a few times. J is TRBJ2-1 and V is TRBV29-1; 9 bases match TRBD2. CDR1 SQVTM and CDR2 ANQGSEA come from the germline V gene. The V segment lost 7 bases and the J segment 8 bases; nucleotides outside the gene matches: 12. This CDR3 comprises 14 residues. The CDR3 loop reads CSAGRLAGRDEQFF. The CDR3 DNA reads as TGCAGCGCTGGGCGGCTAGCGGGGAGAGATGAGCAGTTCTTC.

This clonotype was seen only a few times. The chain uses TRBV5-4 and TRBJ2-7, with a possible D match to TRBD1 (6 bases). Germline CDR1 is SGHNT and CDR2 is YYREEE (reference sequence). CDR3 length: 14 amino acids. V shed 4 bases and J shed 2 bases, with 13 bases lying between them. The chain's CDR3 is CASSAAGQPYEQYF. CDR3 sequence (DNA): TGTGCCAGCAGCGCGGCAGGACAGCCCTACGAGCAGTACTTC.

This clonotype was seen only a few times. The rearrangement links TRBV12-3 or TRBV12-4 to TRBJ1-5; D not certain. The length of the CDR3 is 15 residues. Trimming stripped 3 bases from V and 0 bases from J, with 9 bases between. The CDR3 DNA reads TGTGCCAGCAGTTTCTCCGACAATAGCAATCAGCCCCAGCATTTT. Its protein is CASSFSDNSNQPQHF.

This clonotype occurred a few times. This chain joins TRBV12-3 or TRBV12-4 and TRBJ2-1; D ambiguous. The CDR3 length is 11 residues. Trimming pared 4 bases from V and 10 bases from J, leaving 8 bases between. The DNA of the CDR3 is TGTGCCAGCAGTTCCAGCCGGGAGCAGTTCTTC. As protein: CASSSSREQFF.

The chain joins TRBV7-3 to TRBJ2-7; D call uncertain. CDR1 is SGHTA, CDR2 FQGTGA, per germline. The CDR3 is 13 residues long. Trimming took 5 bases from V and 6 from J, leaving 14 bases between them. DNA for the CDR3: TGTGCCAGCAGCCAAGGGCCGGGCGGCGAGCAGTACGTC. Encoded protein: CASSQGPGGEQYV.

V gene TRBV5-6 combines with J gene TRBJ2-2; TRBD2 aligns across 8 bases. The CDR3 totals 15 residues. V trimming: 0 bases; J trimming: 10 bases; junction bases outside the gene matches: 8. CDR1 is SGHDT and CDR2 is YYEEEE in the germline V gene. This CDR3 reads CASSLVTGGRKELFF. The DNA for the CDR3 is TGTGCCAGCAGCTTGGTTACGGGGGGGCGAAAGGAGCTGTTTTTT.

This clonotype was counted a few times. The chain uses TRBV6-2 or TRBV6-3 and TRBJ1-2; D unclear. The germline gives CDR1 MNHEY, CDR2 SVGEGT. The length of the CDR3 is 13 residues. Trimming took off 7 bases at V and 8 bases at J, with 17 bases between the two ends. The CDR3 here is CASNKKDFWGYTF. The CDR3 DNA sequence: TGTGCCAGCAATAAGAAAGACTTTTGGGGCTACACCTTC.

In this sample, this clonotype turned up a few times. The gene calls are TRBV5-4 and TRBJ2-3; tentative D call: TRBD2 (5 bases). V was cut by 0 bases and J by 8 bases, with 16 bases left in between. This CDR3 is 15 amino acids long. Germline V gene data show CDR1 as SGHNT and CDR2 as YYREEE (reference sequence). The CDR3 spells CASSLAAVMGATQYF. The CDR3 DNA reads TGTGCCAGCAGCTTGGCAGCGGTTATGGGCGCTACGCAGTATTTT.

This clonotype was counted at least ten times. The chain uses TRBV5-6 and TRBJ2-3; D not certain. Per germline, CDR1 SGHDT and CDR2 YYEEEE. The CDR3 contains 13 residues. V was cut by 0 bases and J by 4 bases, with 6 bases left in between. As DNA, the CDR3 is TGTGCCAGCAGCTTGGCCAATTCAGATACGCAGTATTTT. This sequence encodes CASSLANSDTQYF.

This clonotype occurred a few times. V gene TRBV3-1 combines with J gene TRBJ1-1; D remains unclear. The CDR3 contains 11 residues. Germline V lookup: CDR1 LGHDT, CDR2 YNNKEL (reference sequence). Trimming took 1 base from V and 8 from J, leaving 5 bases between them. The CDR3 reads CASSQGHEAFF. In DNA form, the CDR3 reads TGTGCCAGCAGCCAAGGGCACGAAGCTTTCTTT.

This clonotype was seen a handful of times. V gene TRBV29-1 combines with J gene TRBJ2-3, with D maybe TRBD2 (6 bases). V lost 4 bases, J lost 2 bases, and 10 bases lay in between. CDR1 is SQVTM, CDR2 ANQGSEA, per germline. There are 13 residues in the CDR3. The CDR3 region has the DNA TGCAGCGTTGCCCGGGGGACCACAGATACGCAGTATTTT. Its protein product is CSVARGTTDTQYF.

V is TRBV10-3 and J is TRBJ2-5; D unclear. The length of the CDR3 is 14 residues. Germline V gene lookup returns CDR1 ENHRY and CDR2 SYGVKD. The V gene lost 4 bases and the J gene lost 4 bases, with 13 bases spanning the gap. In nucleotides, the CDR3 is TGTGCCATCAGTGCCCCCCGTACGGGAGAGACCCAGTACTTC. Translating it yields CAISAPRTGETQYF.

The gene calls are TRBV2 and TRBJ2-2; D remains unclear. The V end lost 8 bases, the J end lost 2 bases, and 9 bases lay between the germline ends. Germline CDR1 reads SNHLY; CDR2 reads FYNNEI. CDR3 length equals 13 residues. The CDR3 reads CASRPDNTGELFF. Here the CDR3 DNA reads TGTGCCAGCCGTCCCGACAACACCGGGGAGCTGTTTTTT.

This clonotype has more than one count but fewer than ten. The chain combines TRBV21-1 with TRBJ2-3; TRBD1, the D gene given by the table, was not confirmed from the DNA. TRBV21-1 is a pseudogene segment. This CDR3 has 17 amino acids. The DNA of the CDR3 is TGTGCCAGCAGCAAAGCGGCCAGGGGGTACCCCACAGATACGCAGTATTTT. It is translated as CASSKAARGYPTDTQYF.

Remarks on this clonotype: Compared with germline, one end of the junction differs, possibly owing to a read error. CDR3 sequence (DNA): TGTGCCAGCAGCTTCGGGGCCCTCTATAATTCACCACTCCACTTT. Its translation: CASSFGALYNSPLHF. The chain has TRBV5-6 and TRBJ1-6; D might be TRBD1 (5 bases). This CDR3 contains 15 residues. Germline V gene lookup returns CDR1 SGHDT and CDR2 YYEEEE.